The source of this TCR beta chain is a study of response to subunit inactivated influenza vaccine. TCRdb reprocessed the RT-PCR reads with MiXCR, giving one entry per CDR3 protein. The sample holds 590,000 or so distinct CDR3 sequences, around 15% seen once. Findings and limits, study-wide: The authors proposed limited new T cell recruitment per seasonal influenza vaccination.

After removal of 5 bases from V and 5 bases from J, the junction contained 5 bases not matched to a gene. In germline, CDR1 is LGHDT, CDR2 YNNKEL (reference sequence). The CDR3 loop spans 14 amino acids. This clonotype was recorded at least ten times. Its target is not known. The specimen was PBMCs from blood, collected approximately 15 days before vaccination. The TCR was taken from a man aged 50 or older who received an inactivated influenza vaccine. The chain couples TRBV3-1 to TRBJ2-3, with 9 nucleotides matching TRBD2. The CDR3, as DNA: TGTGCCAGCAGCTATAGCGGGGGAGTAGATACGCAGTATTTT. Translating gives CASSYSGGVDTQYF.